This entry lists 23 T cell receptor beta chains sequenced from one sample in a study of CD8 T cells in Susac syndrome. Roughly 0.45 to 1 ug RNA was reverse transcribed with random hexamers. TCRdb re-derived calls from the immunoSEQ multiplex PCR reads in MiXCR, one entry per CDR3 protein. The data contain about 300,000 distinct CDR3 sequences, approximately 91% of them seen just once; the ten biggest clones take up around 0.18%. Material: CD8+ T cells from PBMCs. These TCRs come from a human donor with multiple sclerosis.

This chain connects TRBV11-2 to TRBJ2-3; D remains ambiguous. The germline V gene encodes CDR1 SGHAT and CDR2 FQNNGV. This CDR3 is 15 amino acids long. V shed 5 bases and J shed 6 bases, with 18 bases lying between them. This CDR3 is CASSADLTFGDTQYF. For the CDR3, the DNA is TGTGCCAGCAGCGCAGACTTAACATTTGGGGATACGCAGTATTTT.

The V and J genes are TRBV20-1 and TRBJ1-2; 7 bases align to TRBD1. Germline V CDR1 and CDR2: DFQATT, SNEGSKA (reference sequence). Germline trimming cut 5 bases from V and 8 bases from J; bases unmatched to any gene: 14. CDR3 size: 14 residues. CDR3 amino acids: CSAPDRAELGGYTF. In DNA, the CDR3 is TGCAGTGCTCCCGACAGGGCCGAGCTGGGGGGCTACACCTTC.

The rearrangement uses TRBV5-1 and TRBJ2-7; D remains unclear. Germline V gene lookup returns CDR1 SGHRS and CDR2 YFSETQ. Trimming cost V 3 bases and J 6 bases, with 13 bases left between them. This CDR3 contains 13 residues. DNA for the CDR3: TGCGCCAGCAGCTCCGACCTTCACCGCGAGCAGTACTTC. Translation: CASSSDLHREQYF.

The V call is TRBV27, the J call TRBJ2-7, with D possibly matching TRBD2 (5 bases). This CDR3 has 15 amino acids. The germline V gene encodes CDR1 MNHEY and CDR2 SMNVEV (reference sequence). V was clipped by 5 bases and J by 4 bases, with 18 bases between them. This chain's CDR3 is CASSPSGSPLYEQYF. The CDR3 DNA reads TGTGCCAGCAGTCCATCGGGATCCCCCCTGTACGAGCAGTACTTC.

The chain combines TRBV4-2 with TRBJ2-7; 7 bases align to TRBD2. This CDR3 comprises 18 residues. The germline V gene has CDR1 LGHNA and CDR2 YNFKEQ. Losses at the gene ends were 1 base for V and 0 bases for J; bases not matched to a gene: 12. In DNA, the CDR3 is TGTGCCAGCAGCCAAGGAACGGGGGGAACCCCATACTCCTACGAGCAGTACTTC. Protein: CASSQGTGGTPYSYEQYF.

This CDR3 is CASSLREINYNEQFF. DNA for the CDR3: TGTGCCAGCAGCCTGCGGGAGATCAACTACAATGAGCAGTTCTTC. The J gene is TRBJ2-1, the V gene TRBV7-9; TRBD2 agrees at 7 bases. CDR3 length equals 15 residues. After removal of 5 bases from V and 3 bases from J, the junction contained 7 bases not matched to a gene. The germline gives CDR1 SEHNR, CDR2 FQNEAQ (reference sequence).

V gene TRBV6-2 or TRBV6-3 combines with J gene TRBJ1-1, with D uncertain. Trimming cost V 6 bases and J 0 bases, with 5 bases left between them. Germline assignment: CDR1 MNHEY and CDR2 SVGEGT. The CDR3 runs 12 residues. CDR3 region: CASRLLNTEAFF. CDR3 DNA sequence: TGTGCCAGCAGGTTGCTGAACACTGAAGCTTTCTTT.

The chain couples TRBV11-2 to TRBJ2-7, with no clear D. The CDR3 consists of 14 residues. The germline V and J ends were trimmed by 1 base and 6 bases, with 13 bases remaining between them. Germline V CDR1 and CDR2: SGHAT, FQNNGV. Written as DNA, the CDR3 is TGTGCCAGCAGCTTAGGTATTAGACTCTCCGAGCAGTACTTC. This translates into CASSLGIRLSEQYF. The variable domain in full, with the rest retrieved from reference TRBV11-2 and TRBJ2-7, is EAGVAQSPRYKIIEKRQSVAFWCNPISGHATLYWYQQILGQGPKLLIQFQNNGVVDDSQLPKDRFSAERLKGVDSTLKIQPAKLEDSAVYLCASSLGIRLSEQYFGPGTRLTVT.

J is TRBJ2-7 and V is TRBV4-2; D might be TRBD1 (6 bases). The V gene lost 4 bases and the J gene lost 11 bases, with 15 bases spanning the gap. CDR1 is LGHNA and CDR2 is YNFKEQ in the germline V gene. The CDR3 sequence is 12 residues long. CDR3: CASSPAGELEYF. CDR3 DNA: TGTGCCAGCAGCCCGGCAGGGGAACTCGAGTACTTC.

About this clonotype: Its ends do not fully match the called genes, so a read error is possible. CDR3 loop: CSGSGAREHFF. CDR3 coding DNA: TGCAGTGGCTCAGGGGCGCGTGAGCACTTCTTC. The chain couples TRBV20-1 to TRBJ2-1; D perhaps matches TRBD1 (6 bases). CDR3 length: 11 amino acids. CDR1 and CDR2 (germline): DFQATT, SNEGSKA (reference sequence).

Only one count was recorded for this clonotype. The V call is TRBV5-5, the J call TRBJ2-7, with TRBD1 as a possible D gene (5 bases). CDR1 is SGHKS, CDR2 YYEKEE, per germline (reference sequence). This CDR3 comprises 18 residues. V gave up 0 bases and J gave up 1 base, with 20 bases separating them. The CDR3 region has the DNA TGTGCCAGCAGCTTGGCTGTAGTCGTGCAGGGCCTATCCTACGAGCAGTACTTC. It specifies CASSLAVVVQGLSYEQYF. Full variable domain (remainder filled in from reference TRBV5-5 and TRBJ2-7): DAGVTQSPTHLIKTRGQQVTLRCSPISGHKSVSWYQQVLGQGPQFIFQYYEKEERGRGNFPDRFSARQFPNYSSELNVNALLLGDSALYLCASSLAVVVQGLSYEQYFGPGTRLTVT.

The CDR3 loop reads CASSLGTGSRPQHF. CDR3 DNA: TGTGCCAGCAGCTTGGGGACAGGCTCGCGGCCCCAGCATTTT. The rearrangement joins TRBV5-6 to TRBJ1-5, with 7 bases identical to TRBD1. This CDR3 is 14 amino acids long. CDR1 and CDR2 (germline): SGHDT, YYEEEE. Trimming cost V 0 bases and J 9 bases; bases outside gene matches: 6.

This rearrangement joins TRBV12-3 or TRBV12-4 to TRBJ1-2, with D possibly being TRBD1 (6 bases). The CDR3 has 13 amino acids. V lost 4 bases to trimming and J lost 4 bases, with 10 bases between them. The CDR3 DNA is TGTGCCAGCAGTTCCGGACAGATCTATGGCTACACCTTC. Translated: CASSSGQIYGYTF.

This clonotype was seen more than once but under ten times. The V and J genes are TRBV2 and TRBJ1-1; D ambiguous. Germline values: CDR1 SNHLY, CDR2 FYNNEI. The CDR3 loop spans 11 amino acids. With 7 bases removed from V and 1 base from J, the gap between germline ends came to 4 bases. CDR3 sequence reads: CASIRNTEAFF. CDR3 DNA: TGTGCCAGCATCAGGAACACTGAAGCTTTCTTT.

J is TRBJ1-1 and V is TRBV27, with a possible D match to TRBD1 (5 bases). Per the germline V gene, CDR1 is MNHEY and CDR2 is SMNVEV (reference sequence). The CDR3 contains 13 residues. V lost 0 bases to trimming and J lost 11 bases, with 13 bases between them. The CDR3 loop is CASSLSGQLSAFF. The CDR3 DNA reads as TGTGCCAGCAGTTTATCGGGGCAGTTGTCGGCTTTCTTT.

The chain joins TRBV30 to TRBJ1-1, with D possibly being TRBD1 (6 bases). Germline V gene lookup returns CDR1 GTSNPN and CDR2 SVGIG (reference sequence). V lost 4 bases to trimming and J lost 3 bases, with 15 bases between them. The CDR3 is 14 residues long. CDR3 protein: CAWISSGADTEAFF. The CDR3 bases are TGTGCCTGGATTTCGTCAGGGGCGGACACTGAAGCTTTCTTT. The variable domain in full, with the rest retrieved from reference TRBV30 and TRBJ1-1, is SQTIHQWPATLVQPVGSPLSLECTVEGTSNPNLYWYRQAAGRGLQLLFYSVGIGQISSEVPQNLSASRPQDRQFILSSKKLLLSDSGFYLCAWISSGADTEAFFGQGTRLTVV.

This chain joins TRBV27 and TRBJ2-1; 10 bases map to TRBD2. The CDR3 extends over 14 amino acids. The J segment lost 7 bases and the V segment lost 6 bases, leaving 6 bases of the junction unmatched. In germline, CDR1 is MNHEY, CDR2 SMNVEV (reference sequence). The CDR3 region has the DNA TGTGCCAGCAGGCCTAGCGGGAGTTTGAATGAGCAGTTCTTC. Translation gives CASRPSGSLNEQFF.

This chain uses TRBV27 with TRBJ2-7; 10 nucleotides line up with TRBD2. The junction had 4 bases not matched to a gene; V was cut back by 5 bases and J by 6 bases. The germline V gene encodes CDR1 MNHEY and CDR2 SMNVEV (reference sequence). The length of the CDR3 is 13 residues. The CDR3 here is CASSLAGDSEQYF. The CDR3 nucleotides are TGTGCCAGCAGTCTAGCGGGAGATAGCGAGCAGTACTTC.

The rearrangement uses TRBV5-4 and TRBJ2-1; D ambiguous. The V and J ends lost 4 bases and 5 bases respectively, with 13 bases between them. Germline CDR1 is SGHNT and CDR2 is YYREEE (reference sequence). This CDR3 is built from 14 residues. CDR3 protein: CASSPQVLDNEQFF. The CDR3 nucleotides read TGTGCCAGCAGCCCCCAAGTACTGGACAATGAGCAGTTCTTC. Combining the CDR3 with reference TRBV5-4 and TRBJ2-1 gives the whole variable domain ETGVTQSPTHLIKTRGQQVTLRCSSQSGHNTVSWYQQALGQGPQFIFQYYREEENGRGNFPPRFSGLQFPNYSSELNVNALELDDSALYLCASSPQVLDNEQFFGPGTRLTVL.

The CDR3 sequence is CASSHSGLAETYEQYF. CDR3 sequence (DNA): TGCGCCAGCAGTCATTCGGGACTAGCGGAAACCTACGAGCAGTACTTC. The V gene is TRBV23-1, the J gene TRBJ2-7; 11 bases fit TRBD2. TRBV23-1 is filed as an ORF, its function uncertain. V shed 3 bases, J shed 2 bases, and the junction held 6 bases outside the gene matches. The CDR3 extends over 16 amino acids.

The chain combines TRBV20-1 with TRBJ1-2; a possible D gene is TRBD1 (6 bases). V dropped 4 bases and J dropped 6 bases, with 6 bases sitting between them. The germline V gene has CDR1 DFQATT and CDR2 SNEGSKA (reference sequence). The CDR3 loop spans 10 amino acids. The CDR3 nucleotides read TGCAGTGCTACAGGGGATGGCTACACCTTC. Translating it yields CSATGDGYTF.

The chain recombines TRBV12-3 or TRBV12-4 with TRBJ2-7; 9 bases map to TRBD1. This CDR3 is 15 amino acids long. Germline trimming cut 4 bases from V and 2 bases from J; bases unmatched to any gene: 6. CDR3 sequence reads: CASSWGTGLTYEQYF. The CDR3, as DNA: TGTGCCAGCAGTTGGGGGACAGGGCTAACCTACGAGCAGTACTTC.

The V gene is TRBV13, the J gene TRBJ2-3; D perhaps matches TRBD2 (6 bases). Per germline, CDR1 PRHDT and CDR2 FYEKMQ (reference sequence). The germline V and J ends were trimmed by 2 bases and 0 bases, with 9 bases remaining between them. This CDR3 contains 15 residues. CDR3 bases: TGTGCCAGCAGCTTACCCGGGACTAGCACAGATACGCAGTATTTT. Protein sequence: CASSLPGTSTDTQYF. Looking up the rest from reference TRBV13 and TRBJ2-3 gives the full variable domain: AAGVIQSPRHLIKEKRETATLKCYPIPRHDTVYWYQQGPGQDPQFLISFYEKMQSDKGSIPDRFSAQQFSDYHSELNMSSLELGDSALYFCASSLPGTSTDTQYFGPGTRLTVL.